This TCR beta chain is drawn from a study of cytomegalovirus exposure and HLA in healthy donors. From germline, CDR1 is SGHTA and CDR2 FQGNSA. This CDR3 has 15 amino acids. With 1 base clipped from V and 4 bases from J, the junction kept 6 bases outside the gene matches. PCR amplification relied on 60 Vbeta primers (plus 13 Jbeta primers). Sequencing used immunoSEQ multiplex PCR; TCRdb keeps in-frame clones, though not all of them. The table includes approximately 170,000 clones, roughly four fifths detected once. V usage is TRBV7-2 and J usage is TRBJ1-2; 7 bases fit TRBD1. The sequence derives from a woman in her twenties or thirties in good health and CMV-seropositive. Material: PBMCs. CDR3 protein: CASSLDNRGSYGYTF. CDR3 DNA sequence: TGTGCCAGCAGCTTAGACAACAGGGGTAGCTATGGCTACACCTTC.